The rows below give T cell receptor beta chains drawn from one sample of a study of blood T cell repertoires in COVID-19. TCRdb keeps only in-frame clones here, not all; method: immunoSEQ multiplex PCR. The sample records approximately 97,000 clones, 90% being singletons. Sequenced: peripheral blood. The source of these receptors is a man aged 60 to 75 with acute or convalescent COVID-19. Both conserved end residues are part of each CDR3. A D gene is named only where the DNA matches it firmly. Clone size is given for some rows only: seen once, a few or many times, or a class if the clone is expanded.

>TRBJ1-3|.|.|TRBV27
TGTGCCAGCAGGCTTCAGGGCTCTGGAAACACCATATATTTT
CASRLQGSGNTIYF
>TRBJ2-7|.|.|TRBV30
TGTGCCTGGAGTGTTAACCGAGGCTACGAGCAGTACTTC
CAWSVNRGYEQYF
>TRBJ1-5|.|TRBD1|TRBV5-6
TGTGCCAGCAGCTTATGGGACAGGGGGCTTCAGCCCCAGCATTTT
CASSLWDRGLQPQHF
>TRBJ1-6|.|TRBD1|TRBV3-1/TRBV3-2
TGTGCCAGCAGCCGGCCAGGGGACAGGGGAGGGTCACCCCTCCACTTT
CASSRPGDRGGSPLHF
>TRBJ1-1|.|.|TRBV2
TGTGCCAGCAGTGAAACGAGTTTCGGAGCTTTCTTT
CASSETSFGAFF
>TRBJ2-2|.|.|TRBV27
TGTGCCAGCAGACAGGGTGTCACCGGGGAGCTGTTTTTT
CASRQGVTGELFF
>TRBJ1-1|.|.|TRBV2
TGTGCCAGCACCTTGACAGAGAACACTGAAGCTTTCTTT
CASTLTENTEAFF
>TRBJ1-5|.|.|TRBV6-6
TGTGCCAGCAGCGGGGGGGGGCTAGTCCAGCCCCAGCATTTT
CASSGGGLVQPQHF
>TRBJ1-4|.|.|TRBV15
TGTGCCACCAGCAGAGGCCCCGACGGAACGGGGGAAAAACTGTTTTTT
CATSRGPDGTGEKLFF
>TRBJ1-2|once|.|TRBV5-4
TGTGCCAGCAGCTTGGAAACAGGGAGTGTGAATGGCTACACCTTC
CASSLETGSVNGYTF
>TRBJ1-5|.|TRBD1|TRBV7-2
TGTGCCAGCAGCTTAGCGACAGGGGGAGGGCAGCCCCAGCATTTT
CASSLATGGGQPQHF
>TRBJ1-1|.|.|TRBV27
TGTGCCAGCAGTCGGGGGATGGTCACGATGAACACTGAAGCTTTCTTT
CASSRGMVTMNTEAFF
>TRBJ1-6|.|.|TRBV27
TGTGCCAGCAGCCTTTTTCCCCGACAGACCTCCTATAATTCACCCCTCCACTTT
CASSLFPRQTSYNSPLHF
>TRBJ1-1|once|.|TRBV12-3/TRBV12-4
TGTGCCAGCAGTTTTCAGGGGAACACTGAAGCTTTCTTT
CASSFQGNTEAFF
>TRBJ2-2|few|.|TRBV27
TGTGCCAGCAGACCCCCGGAGGGGGAGCTGTTTTTT
CASRPPEGELFF
>TRBJ1-6|.|TRBD1|TRBV6-6
TGTGCCAGCAGTCCATTCGGACAGGGGGCGTCTAATTCACCCCTCCACTTT
CASSPFGQGASNSPLHF
>TRBJ2-7|.|.|TRBV6-5
TGTGCCAGCAGTTACTCGGATGGGGCGTCCTACGAGCAGTACTTC
CASSYSDGASYEQYF
>TRBJ1-1|.|TRBD1|TRBV2
TGTGCCAGCAGTTTGTCAGGGGGCGGGAGCACTGAAGCTTTCTTT
CASSLSGGGSTEAFF
>TRBJ1-6|.|.|TRBV30
TGTGCCTGGAGTGCGGGTCCCAGCTCCTATAATTCACCCCTCCACTTT
CAWSAGPSSYNSPLHF
>TRBJ1-4|.|.|TRBV7-9
TGTGCCAGCAGCTTACGGGGGACTTTAGCAACTAATGAAAAACTGTTTTTT
CASSLRGTLATNEKLFF
>TRBJ2-1|.|.|TRBV5-4
TGTGCCAGCAGCCTAAAAAAAACGGGGGGCGATGAGCAGTTCTTC
CASSLKKTGGDEQFF
>TRBJ1-2|.|.|TRBV19
TGTGCCAGTAGCCCTCCCCAGGTTCTCTATGGCTACACCTTC
CASSPPQVLYGYTF
>TRBJ1-1|.|TRBD1|TRBV5-4
TGTGCCACCAGACAGGGGGCGTCGGCTGAAGCTTTCTTT
CATRQGASAEAFF
>TRBJ2-7|.|TRBD2|TRBV6-5
TGTGCCAGCAGTTATGAGCGGGGCCCCTACGAGCAGTACTTC
CASSYERGPYEQYF
>TRBJ1-3|once|.|TRBV6-1
TGTGCCAGCAGTGAAGCGGCCCATTCCTCTGGAAACACCATATATTTT
CASSEAAHSSGNTIYF
>TRBJ1-2|.|.|TRBV6-5
TGTGCCAGCAGTCCAGCGGGCTATGGCTACACCTTC
CASSPAGYGYTF
>TRBJ1-6|few|TRBD1|TRBV19
TGTGCCAGTAGCAAAGACAGGGCCAATTCACCCCTCCACTTT
CASSKDRANSPLHF
>TRBJ1-2|.|.|TRBV7-9
TGTGCCAGCAGCCCTCCGTTAGCTAGTGGCTACACCTTC
CASSPPLASGYTF
>TRBJ1-1|.|.|TRBV7-2
TGTGCCAGCAGCTCCCGGGGGGCGAACACTGAAGCTTTCTTT
CASSSRGANTEAFF
>TRBJ1-4|.|TRBD1|TRBV19
TGTGCCAGTAGTATAGAAGGTCTTGGCAGGGGGTATGAAAAACTGTTTTTT
CASSIEGLGRGYEKLFF
>TRBJ1-1|.|.|TRBV6-5
TGTGCCAGCAGTTACCCCGGGACACCTGAAGCTTTCTTT
CASSYPGTPEAFF
>TRBJ2-3|.|.|TRBV2
TGTGCCAGCAGTAAACAGGCCAGAGCGACAGATACGCAGTATTTT
CASSKQARATDTQYF
>TRBJ2-7|once|.|TRBV4-1
TGCGCCAGCAGCGTCTCTTTCGGACAGACCTACGAGCAGTACTTC
CASSVSFGQTYEQYF
>TRBJ2-1|.|.|TRBV29-1
TGCAGCGTTCCGGGACACTACAATGAGCAGTTCTTC
CSVPGHYNEQFF
>TRBJ1-1|.|.|TRBV11-2
TGTGCCAGCAGCTTATTCCGCGGGGTCAACCCTGAAGCTTTCTTT
CASSLFRGVNPEAFF
>TRBJ1-2|.|.|TRBV5-8
TGTGCCAGCAGCTTGCTCAGGGAAGACTATGGCTACACCTTC
CASSLLREDYGYTF
>TRBJ2-5|.|.|TRBV3-1/TRBV3-2
TGTGCCAGCAGCCACCCCTTACAAGAGACCCAGTACTTC
CASSHPLQETQYF
>TRBJ1-5|once|.|TRBV3-1/TRBV3-2
TGTGCCAGCAGCTATGGGACACTTAATCAGCCCCAGCATTTT
CASSYGTLNQPQHF
>TRBJ2-1|.|TRBD1|TRBV5-1
TGCGCCAGCAGCTCGGGGCCTACAGGGGGCTCACATGAGCAGTTCTTC
CASSSGPTGGSHEQFF
>TRBJ1-6|.|TRBD1|TRBV7-9
TGTGCCAGCAGCCCGAGAACTGGGACAGGGGGGATTTCACCCCTCCACTTT
CASSPRTGTGGISPLHF
>TRBJ1-1|once|.|TRBV6-5
TGTGCCAGCAGTTTGGGACATCCGAACACTGAAGCTTTCTTT
CASSLGHPNTEAFF
>TRBJ2-1|.|TRBD2|TRBV19
TGTGCCAGTAGTATACTAGCGGGGGGGACCAATGAGCAGTTCTTC
CASSILAGGTNEQFF
>TRBJ1-1|.|TRBD1|TRBV19
TGTGCCAGTAGTAAAGGACGTACAGGGGTTCCAAACACTGAAGCTTTCTTT
CASSKGRTGVPNTEAFF
>TRBJ1-2|.|.|TRBV5-5
TGTGCCAGCAGCTTGGCCGCGGACTATGGCTACACCTTC
CASSLAADYGYTF
>TRBJ1-1|once|.|TRBV5-4
TGTGCCAGCAGCTTGGGGAGTCAGCTGAACACTGAAGCTTTCTTT
CASSLGSQLNTEAFF
>TRBJ1-1|.|.|TRBV7-9
TGTGCCAGCAGCTCCCCCATGGGGGCCGGGACGAACACTGAAGCTTTCTTT
CASSSPMGAGTNTEAFF
>TRBJ1-2|.|TRBD1|TRBV6-5
TGTGCCAGCAGTTACTCCGGGACAGGGGGCTACACCTTC
CASSYSGTGGYTF
>TRBJ2-5|.|TRBD1|TRBV5-1
TGCGCCAGCAGCTTGCAGGGGGCGAGGGAGACCCAGTACTTC
CASSLQGARETQYF
>TRBJ2-7|.|.|TRBV19
TGTGCCAGTAGTATATGGACTGCAACCCGGCGCGAGCAGTACTTC
CASSIWTATRREQYF
>TRBJ1-1|once|.|TRBV28
TGTGCCAGCAGTTTACTCAGGGCTCGTCTAGCTTTCTTT
CASSLLRARLAFF
>TRBJ1-3|.|.|TRBV7-2
TGTGCCAGCAGCTTAGAAATTCCCAAATCTGGAAACACCATATATTTT
CASSLEIPKSGNTIYF
>TRBJ2-7|few|.|TRBV4-2
TGTGCCAGCAGCCAAGGGGCCTCCTACGAGCAGTACTTC
CASSQGASYEQYF
>TRBJ1-2|few|.|TRBV5-1
TGCGCCAGCCGTCCGGGACATGGGGACTATGGCTACACCTTC
CASRPGHGDYGYTF
>TRBJ1-5|.|.|TRBV20-1
TGCAGTGCTAACTTGGGGGCAGCCCAGCATTTT
CSANLGAAQHF
>TRBJ1-4|.|TRBD1|TRBV6-6
TGTGCCAGCAGTTATCGGACAGGGGTAAATGAAAAACTGTTTTTT
CASSYRTGVNEKLFF